The clone carrying this TCR beta chain was seen ten or more times. Antigen unknown. The CDR3 totals 17 residues. V dropped 4 bases and J dropped 3 bases, with 18 bases sitting between them. Germline assignment: CDR1 KGHDR and CDR2 SFDVKD. Cells sorted as Tregs were CD4+, CD25+ and CD127-/low. Findings and caveats of the study: In terms of TCR gene usage, tumor memory CD4+ T cells clustered together with blood and lymph node memory CD4+ cells, as well as with lymph node naive CD4+ cells. Whole repertoires were not studied in the larger cohort, only one V-J beta rearrangement.

Full-length variable regions came from constant-region reverse primers plus semi-nested Nested Universal Primer A PCR. One entry per CDR3 protein, called by TCRdb with MiXCR from the 5' RACE reads. The repertoire holds about 57,000 distinct CDR3 sequences, with roughly 28% as singletons. The sample comprised tumor-infiltrating Tregs sorted from the breast tumor. The chain has TRBV24-1 and TRBJ2-1; D ambiguous. This TCR was recovered from a female donor with breast cancer. In DNA form, the CDR3 reads TGTGCCACCAGTGACCCCCAACCAGAACTGGGCTACAATGAGCAGTTCTTC. Protein: CATSDPQPELGYNEQFF.